What follows describes a single T cell receptor (beta chain). The data originate from a study of blood T cell repertoires in COVID-19. The authors' processing: Estimation of nucleated cell counts was performed using reference gene primer amplification. Method: immunoSEQ multiplex PCR; TCRdb's copy keeps in-frame clones and lacks some. V and J calls and clone size are those listed in that table; D and trimming were worked out from the DNA. The sample carries over 200,000 clones, over 70% recorded once. V was pared by 1 base and J by 1 base, with 7 bases between. Germline lookup yields CDR1 SGHAT and CDR2 FQNNGV. The CDR3 length is 14 residues.

The sequencing sample was made of peripheral blood. The chain joins TRBV11-2 to TRBJ1-1; no firm D call. This clonotype was obtained from a man of 80 years or more with acute or convalescent COVID-19. CDR3 DNA: TGTGCCAGCAGCTTAGCTGGCAAGAACACTGAAGCTTTCTTT. Its translation: CASSLAGKNTEAFF.